One and the same sample provided the 19 T cell receptor beta chains below, sequenced in a study of graft-versus-host responses after intestinal transplantation. The method was immunoSEQ multiplex PCR; TCRdb's version includes in-frame clones alone and lacks a portion of them. The data contain some 13,000 clones, 33% of them seen just once; the ten biggest clones take up 5% to 7%. The specimen was alloreactive CD4+ T cells from a mixed lymphocyte reaction culture, collected before intestinal transplant. Subset in this sample: CFSE-low proliferating T cells sorted from roughly 6-day pre-transplant mixed lymphocyte reaction (GvH or HvG direction). Every receptor here comes from a human patient who received an intestinal transplant.

The CDR3 reads CSVGRNMNTGELFF. CDR3 in DNA: TGCAGCGTTGGACGGAATATGAACACCGGGGAGCTGTTTTTT. The chain has TRBV29-1 and TRBJ2-2; unclear D gene. Germline V gene lookup returns CDR1 SQVTM and CDR2 ANQGSEA. This CDR3 is built from 14 residues. V lost 4 bases and J 1 base, leaving 10 bases between the germline ends.

The rearrangement joins TRBV15 to TRBJ2-7; TRBD2 might be the D (5 bases). Germline lookup yields CDR1 LNHNV and CDR2 YYDKDF (reference sequence). The CDR3 consists of 15 residues. V lost 0 bases, J lost 1 base, and 10 bases lay in between. Here the CDR3 DNA reads TGTGCCACCAGCAGAGATCCCGGGATGTCCTACGAGCAGTACTTC. The encoded protein is CATSRDPGMSYEQYF.

The chain has TRBV5-1 and TRBJ1-2, with 7 bases aligning to TRBD1. Germline CDR1 SGHRS, CDR2 YFSETQ. Losses at the gene ends were 0 bases for V and 6 bases for J; bases not matched to a gene: 14. This CDR3 comprises 17 residues. The CDR3 spells CASSLAGGGQVVNGYTF. CDR3 bases: TGCGCCAGCAGCTTGGCTGGGGGCGGACAGGTAGTTAATGGCTACACCTTC.

This clone has a handful of counts. V is TRBV11-2 and J is TRBJ2-2, with D unclear. The CDR3 sequence is 14 residues long. The germline V gene encodes CDR1 SGHAT and CDR2 FQNNGV. The V end lost 0 bases, the J end lost 5 bases, and 7 bases lay between the germline ends. CDR3 loop: CASSLDRLTGELFF. DNA for the CDR3: TGTGCCAGCAGCTTAGATCGATTGACCGGGGAGCTGTTTTTT.

This clone was detected only a few times. The CDR3 is CASSPWTYNEQFF. In DNA form, the CDR3 reads TGTGCCAGCAGCCCGTGGACTTACAATGAGCAGTTCTTC. The chain joins TRBV7-2 to TRBJ2-1; D is possibly TRBD2 (5 bases). The germline V gene encodes CDR1 SGHTA and CDR2 FQGNSA. Trimming stripped 5 bases from V and 4 bases from J, with 9 bases between. The CDR3 is 13 amino acids.

This sequence joins TRBV5-1 and TRBJ1-2; TRBD1 matches 7 bases. Losses at the gene ends were 3 bases for V and 3 bases for J; bases not matched to a gene: 11. CDR1 is SGHRS and CDR2 is YFSETQ in the germline V gene. This CDR3 is 16 amino acids long. The CDR3 reads CASSSGWRGRDYGYTF. The CDR3 DNA reads TGCGCCAGCAGCTCCGGATGGAGGGGGCGCGACTATGGCTACACCTTC.

This clone was seen a few times. This rearrangement joins TRBV6-7 to TRBJ2-7; D ambiguous. TRBV6-7 is noted as an ORF with a role that remains uncertain. This CDR3 has 15 residues. The V end lost 6 bases, the J end lost 2 bases, and 17 bases lay between the germline ends. CDR3 coding DNA: TGTGCCAGCAGAGTTGGGGTAGGCCCGACCTACGAGCAGTACTTC. Protein: CASRVGVGPTYEQYF.

The chain recombines TRBV5-1 with TRBJ2-7; D assignment may be TRBD1 or TRBD2 (6 bases each). The length of the CDR3 is 15 residues. Trimming cost V 0 bases and J 7 bases, with 17 bases left between them. Per the germline V gene, CDR1 is SGHRS and CDR2 is YFSETQ. The CDR3 region has the DNA TGCGCCAGCAGCTTGGTCCATGGAGGGGGGAGTGAGCAGTACTTC. It codes for CASSLVHGGGSEQYF.

The chain has TRBV19 and TRBJ1-5; a weak D match, TRBD1 (5 bases). The CDR3 totals 15 residues. The germline gives CDR1 LNHDA, CDR2 SQIVND (reference sequence). V was clipped by 6 bases and J by 7 bases, with 19 bases between them. The CDR3 reads CASSPYRGRDQPQHF. The CDR3 coding sequence is TGTGCCAGTAGCCCATACCGGGGGAGGGACCAGCCCCAGCATTTT.

This clone was counted only a few times. The chain employs TRBV5-8 and TRBJ2-1; TRBD2 matches 7 bases. Trimming cost V 3 bases and J 7 bases; bases outside gene matches: 10. Germline CDR1 reads SGHTS; CDR2 reads YDEGEE. The CDR3 spans 15 residues. Written as DNA, the CDR3 is TGTGCCAGCAGCTCCTTATACTTCGGGGGGAATGAGCAGTTCTTC. It yields the protein CASSSLYFGGNEQFF.

This clone was seen a handful of times. The chain uses TRBV5-1 and TRBJ2-6; TRBD1 might be the D (5 bases). CDR3 length equals 18 residues. The germline gives CDR1 SGHRS, CDR2 YFSETQ. CDR3 sequence reads: CATTHGGRTGSGANVLTF. CDR3 nucleotides: TGCGCTACTACCCACGGCGGCAGAACAGGCTCTGGGGCCAACGTCCTGACTTTC.

The chain links TRBV7-4 to TRBJ1-1; unclear D gene. The germline CDR1 and CDR2 sequences are SGHVT and SQSDAQ. The CDR3 consists of 13 residues. V was trimmed by 2 bases and J by 5 bases, leaving 9 bases between them. The CDR3 DNA sequence: TGTGCCAGCAGCTTAACGGGTGGAACTGAAGCTTTCTTT. Its protein is CASSLTGGTEAFF. Variable domain in full (rest from reference TRBV7-4 and TRBJ1-1): GAGVSQSPRYKVAKRGRDVALRCDSISGHVTLYWYRQTLGQGSEVLTYSQSDAQRDKSGRPSGRFSAERPERSVSTLKIQRTEQGDSAVYLCASSLTGGTEAFFGQGTRLTVV.

In this sample, this clone turned up a few times. The V call is TRBV18, the J call TRBJ2-5, with unresolved D. This CDR3 region has 13 residues. Germline-derived CDR1 and CDR2 are KGHSH and LQKENI. V was cut by 0 bases and J by 1 base, with 3 bases left in between. CDR3 sequence: CASSPPVQETQYF. In nucleotides, the CDR3 is TGTGCCAGCTCACCACCGGTCCAAGAGACCCAGTACTTC. The variable domain in full, completed from reference TRBV18 and TRBJ2-5, reads NAGVMQNPRHLVRRRGQEARLRCSPMKGHSHVYWYRQLPEEGLKFMVYLQKENIIDESGMPKERFSAEFPKEGPSILRIQQVVRGDSAAYFCASSPPVQETQYFGPGTRLLVL.

CDR3 loop: CASSLGAGTMGDTEAFF. CDR3 sequence (DNA): TGCGCCAGCAGCTTGGGGGCCGGGACAATGGGGGACACTGAAGCTTTCTTT. This chain joins TRBV5-1 and TRBJ1-1; possibly TRBD1 for D (6 bases). CDR3 length: 17 residues. Trimming took off 0 bases at V and 3 bases at J, with 18 bases between the two ends. Germline-derived CDR1 and CDR2 are SGHRS and YFSETQ.

The chain carries TRBV5-4 and TRBJ2-7; TRBD2 aligns across 9 bases. The germline V gene has CDR1 SGHNT and CDR2 YYREEE (reference sequence). V was clipped by 4 bases and J by 7 bases; unmatched bases: 3. This CDR3 is 12 amino acids long. CDR3 in amino acids: CASSITSGEQYF. The CDR3 DNA sequence: TGTGCCAGCAGCATAACTAGCGGGGAGCAGTACTTC.

The chain recombines TRBV5-1 with TRBJ2-5; 14 bases fit TRBD2. The length of the CDR3 is 15 residues. V lost 5 bases and J lost 5; bases outside the gene matches: 5. Germline V gives CDR1 SGHRS, CDR2 YFSETQ. The CDR3 sequence is CASSQRLAGGETQYF. The CDR3 coding sequence is TGCGCCAGCAGTCAAAGACTAGCGGGAGGGGAGACCCAGTACTTC.

This clone was found a few times. V usage is TRBV11-1 and J usage is TRBJ2-7; 10 bases align to TRBD2. Trimming cost V 5 bases and J 4 bases; bases outside gene matches: 11. The CDR3 is made up of 16 amino acids. Germline assignment: CDR1 SGHAT and CDR2 FQDESV (reference sequence). The CDR3 DNA reads as TGTGCCAGCAGCGCGCTCCGGACTAGCGGACGTTACGAGCAGTACTTC. Residues: CASSALRTSGRYEQYF.

V is TRBV19 and J is TRBJ2-1, with unresolved D. V gave up 4 bases and J gave up 4 bases, with 11 bases separating them. The CDR3 loop spans 14 amino acids. From germline, CDR1 is LNHDA and CDR2 SQIVND (reference sequence). CDR3: CASSKAFSYNEQFF. In DNA, the CDR3 is TGTGCCAGTAGTAAGGCATTTAGTTACAATGAGCAGTTCTTC.

In its sample, this clone was seen a few times. The chain is built from TRBV6-1 and TRBJ1-2, with D possibly TRBD1 on 5 matching bases. The V gene lost 0 bases and the J gene lost 4 bases, with 15 bases spanning the gap. Per germline, CDR1 MNHNS and CDR2 SASEGT. The CDR3 runs to 16 residues. CDR3 sequence (DNA): TGTGCCAGCAGTGAAGCGATTCAAGGGGTAACCTATGGCTACACCTTC. Protein sequence: CASSEAIQGVTYGYTF.